The entry that follows covers one T cell receptor beta chain sequence. At the DNA level, this CDR3 is encoded by other sequences in the same sample as well. The time point here: peak reinfection, 3 to 8 weeks after reinfection detection. Sorted cells were sequenced directly ex vivo without any in vitro expansion. At all three reinfection time points, viable CD3+ CD8+ CD45RO- cells from a couple of donors served as controls. Some clones are missing from TCRdb's copy, which holds only in-frame ones; the method was immunoSEQ multiplex PCR. The sample lists tens of thousands of clones, roughly 88% seen once, with approximately 1.2% in the top ten. This sample is part of a study of memory CD8 T cells in hepatitis C reinfection. Study-wide background: Chronic HCV followed reinfection in a couple of donors who cleared primary infection. A positive HCV RNA test after two negatives ≥60 days apart defined reinfection. Peak reinfection sampling occurred 3 to 8 weeks after detected reinfection.

There are 16 residues in the CDR3. Germline V gene sequence: CDR1 MNHEY, CDR2 SMNVEV (reference sequence). The J segment lost 4 bases and the V segment lost 5 bases, leaving 11 bases of the junction unmatched. This sequence originates from a man aged 18 to 35 with hepatitis C virus infection. The sample consisted of naive CD8+ T cells sorted from blood. This chain uses TRBV27 with TRBJ2-1; TRBD2 matches 7 bases. CDR3 sequence (DNA): TGTGCCAGCAGTCGGACCAGCGGGACTTTTTACAATGAGCAGTTCTTC. Translation gives CASSRTSGTFYNEQFF.